The clone carrying this T cell receptor (beta chain) has at least ten counts. Antigen unknown. Treatment of any kind had been given to no patient before thyroid surgery. In the authors' methods: The study's classifier, a distant-metastasis tool for papillary thyroid cancer, was built using CDR3 differences across clinicopathological groups. With MiXCR, TCRdb called clones anew from the PCR reads. It is TCRdb's table, rather than the study itself, that gives the V and J calls and clone size. The sample lists around 34,000 clones; about 17% were seen once. These data are taken from a study of metastatic and nonmetastatic thyroid tumors. As for the study in general: Repertoires from malignant and benign thyroid patients were compared across blood and tumor or nodule tissue.

This CDR3 is 13 amino acids long. Trimming left V 3 bases short and J 0 bases short, with 8 bases between. Germline V gives CDR1 SQVTM, CDR2 ANQGSEA. Whole-study results and caveats: The study reportedly found significantly higher TCR beta diversity in malignant thyroid tumors than benign nodules, in blood and tumor.

The chain has TRBV29-1 and TRBJ2-5, with a possible D match to TRBD2 (5 bases). Sequencing was performed on blood. The TCR was taken from a female donor with papillary thyroid cancer or a benign thyroid nodule (not recorded which). Some clones in this sample may be carry-over from other donors' samples. In DNA, the CDR3 is TGCAGCGTTGACCCACTAGACCAAGAGACCCAGTACTTC. This translates into CSVDPLDQETQYF.